A selection of T cell receptor beta chains follows, all from one sample in a study of shared clonotypes between healthy human individuals. TCRdb keeps only in-frame clones here, not all; method: immunoSEQ multiplex PCR. The table lists around 2.3 million clones, approximately 96% of them singletons. The sequenced sample was naive CD4+ T cells sorted from blood. The source of these receptors is a man in his late teens or twenties in good health. CDR3s include the opening cysteine and the closing phenylalanine or tryptophan.

v_gene,len,CDR3aa
TRBV11-2,16,CASSLDRSGGAGEQFF
TRBV5-1,15,CASSSSGQGDTEAFF
TRBV7-9,12,CASSLPIDTQYF
TRBV5-1,14,CASKAGVSSYEQYF
TRBV30,14,CAWSPLPSGNTIYF
TRBV27,16,CASSLSHGVSYNEQFF
TRBV7-9,15,CASSFISAGEETQYF
TRBV6-6,16,CASSYGSTSTNEKLFF
TRBV10-3,14,CAISGTGSGYEQYF
TRBV7-9,14,CASSFVSRQETQYF
TRBV30,13,CAWSTGVNTEAFF
TRBV11-1,16,CASSSIGLAGSYEQYF
TRBV19,14,CASSIPWRQETQYF
TRBV19,13,CASSPGTNTEAFF
TRBV5-1,13,CASSSYRSYEQYF
TRBV4-3,13,CASSQEANTEAFF
TRBV19,15,CASSITGRSSYEQYF
TRBV7-2,14,CASSLRRGADTQYF
TRBV30,15,CAWSVPRRGLDEQYF
TRBV2,13,CASGAEGAYEQYF
TRBV7-2,15,CASSLSDRVAAEQYF
TRBV4-1,17,CASSQARTSGGYNEQFF
TRBV11-2,16,CASSLDRAGYTDTQYF
TRBV18,13,CASSPTGVTEAFF
TRBV6-1,15,CASSGRQVGNTEAFF